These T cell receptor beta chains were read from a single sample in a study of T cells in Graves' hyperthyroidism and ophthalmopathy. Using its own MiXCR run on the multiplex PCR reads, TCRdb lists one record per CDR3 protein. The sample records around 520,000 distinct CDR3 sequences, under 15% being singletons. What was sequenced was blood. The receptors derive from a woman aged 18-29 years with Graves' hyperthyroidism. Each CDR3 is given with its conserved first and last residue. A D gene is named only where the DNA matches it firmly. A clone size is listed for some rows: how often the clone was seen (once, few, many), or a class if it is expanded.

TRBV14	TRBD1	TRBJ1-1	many	CASSRPQGVFTEAFF
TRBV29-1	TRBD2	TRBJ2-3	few	CSVEGGRRFTDTQYF
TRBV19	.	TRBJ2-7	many	CASSIRPSSYEQYF
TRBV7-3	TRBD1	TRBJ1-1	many	CASSLTDRAVAFF
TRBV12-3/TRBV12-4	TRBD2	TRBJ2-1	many	CASSTGTSGSYEQFF
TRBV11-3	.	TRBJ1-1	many	CASSPGGVNTEAFF
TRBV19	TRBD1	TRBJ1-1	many	CASSYLGTANTEAFF
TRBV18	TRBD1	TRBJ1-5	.	CASSPGQVSNQPQHF
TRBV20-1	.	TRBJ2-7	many	CSARPGLAWHYEQYF
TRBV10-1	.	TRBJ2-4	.	CASSESGQGKNIQYF
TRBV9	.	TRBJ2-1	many	CASSVESEIYNEQFF
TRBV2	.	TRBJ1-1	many	CASSEGVENTEAFF
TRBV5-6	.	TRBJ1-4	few	CASSKDREKLFF
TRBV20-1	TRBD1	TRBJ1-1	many	CSSEQGRKTEAFF
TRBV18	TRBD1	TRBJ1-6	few	CASSQTWTGADSSYNSPLHF
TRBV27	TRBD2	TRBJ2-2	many	CASSFGTSGNTGELFF
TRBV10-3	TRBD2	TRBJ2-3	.	CAISAEREAITDTQYF
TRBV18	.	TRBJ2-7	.	CASSPSARLTYEQYF
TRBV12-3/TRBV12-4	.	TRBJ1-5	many	CASSFVRSNQPQHF
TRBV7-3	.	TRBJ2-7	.	CASSLSPPYEQYF
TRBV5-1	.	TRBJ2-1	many	CASSYQGGISGYNEQFF
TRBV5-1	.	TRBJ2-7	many	CASSSGTRGREQYF
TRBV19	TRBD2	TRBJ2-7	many	CASSPRTSGGYEQYF
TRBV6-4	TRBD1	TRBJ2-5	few	CASRPTGADQETHYF
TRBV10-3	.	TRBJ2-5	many	CAISESQEAQYF
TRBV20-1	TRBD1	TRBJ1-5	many	CSAHRGGQPQHF
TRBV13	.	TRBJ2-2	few	CATTPGSRPGELFF
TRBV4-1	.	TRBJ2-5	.	CASSQGPGGETQYF
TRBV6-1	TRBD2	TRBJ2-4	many	CASRHRAGSLGIQYF
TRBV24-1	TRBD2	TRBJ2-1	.	CATSAAGGPWDEQFF
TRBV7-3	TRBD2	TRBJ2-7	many	CASSERESYEQYF
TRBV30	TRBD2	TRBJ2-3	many	CAWSVLAGWEQDTQYF
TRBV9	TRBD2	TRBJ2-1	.	CASSPVSGSSYNEQFF
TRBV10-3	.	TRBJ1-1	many	CAIRDSRNTEAFF
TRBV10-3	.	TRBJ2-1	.	CAISDWSSYNEQFF
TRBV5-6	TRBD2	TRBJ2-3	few	CASSLWVSGRSDTQYF
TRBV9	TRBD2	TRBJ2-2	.	CAGGDGYTGELFF
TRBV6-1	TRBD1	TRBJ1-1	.	CASRHEDRVRNTEAFF
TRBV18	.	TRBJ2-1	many	CASSFSPVFRSNEQFF
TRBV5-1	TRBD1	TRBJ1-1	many	CASNLVGQGNTEAFF
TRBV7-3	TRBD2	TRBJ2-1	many	CASSLTPTSGKHEQFF
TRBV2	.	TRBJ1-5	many	CASTREGVSNQPQHF
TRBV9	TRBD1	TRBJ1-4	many	CASSARTGGINEKLFF
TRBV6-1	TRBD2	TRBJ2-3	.	CASSPRVAGEGTQYF
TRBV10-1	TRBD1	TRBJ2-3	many	CASSEGKGAGDTQYF
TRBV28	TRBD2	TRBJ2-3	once	CASDPGLAGVTQYF
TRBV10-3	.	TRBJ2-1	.	CAIKGGVDYNEQFF
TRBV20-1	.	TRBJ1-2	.	CSARGGANYGYTF
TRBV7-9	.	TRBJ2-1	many	CASNPDGAQFDNEQFF
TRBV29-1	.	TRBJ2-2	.	CSVENQAGTGELFF
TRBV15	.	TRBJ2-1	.	CATSSFDREAYNEQFF